A selection of T cell receptor beta chains follows, all from one sample in a study of shared clonotypes between healthy human individuals. The method was immunoSEQ multiplex PCR; TCRdb's version includes in-frame clones alone and lacks a portion of them. The sample lists hundreds of thousands of clones, roughly 98% seen once, with 0.25% to 0.35% in the top ten. Sequencing was done on a sample of naive CD8+ T cells sorted from blood. The receptors derive from a man aged 30-40 years in good health. CDR3s include the opening cysteine and the closing phenylalanine or tryptophan. D genes are given only for firm matches. Rows give clone size only sometimes, using once, few, many, or a class for an expanded clone.

j_call v_call clone_size cdr3_length d_call cdr3_aa cdr3_nt
TRBJ2-3 TRBV28 - 16 TRBD1 CASRITTGGGTDTQYF TGTGCCAGCAGGATAACTACAGGGGGCGGTACAGATACGCAGTATTTT
TRBJ2-7 TRBV4-1 - 16 - CASSQDEGSKRDEQYF TGCGCCAGCAGCCAAGATGAAGGATCCAAAAGGGACGAGCAGTACTTC
TRBJ2-7 TRBV9 - 15 TRBD2 CASSVETSGFYEQYF TGTGCCAGCAGCGTAGAGACTAGCGGGTTTTACGAGCAGTACTTC
TRBJ1-5 TRBV11-3 - 15 - CASHLLKGLHQPQHF TGTGCCAGCCACCTCCTAAAGGGTCTACATCAGCCCCAGCATTTT
TRBJ2-2 TRBV5-4 - 14 - CAILLGSNTGELFF TGTGCCATCTTACTGGGATCGAACACCGGGGAGCTGTTTTTT
TRBJ2-7 TRBV6-5 - 11 - CASSVFNEQYF TGTGCCAGCAGTGTCTTCAACGAGCAGTACTTC
TRBJ2-5 TRBV27 - 13 - CASSLWGKETQYF TGTGCCAGCAGTTTATGGGGGAAAGAGACCCAGTACTTC
TRBJ2-1 TRBV4-1 - 17 TRBD2 CASSTRLAGGNYNEQFF TGCGCCAGCAGCACCCGACTAGCGGGAGGGAATTACAATGAGCAGTTCTTC
TRBJ2-3 TRBV14 - 15 - CASSQLARYTDTQYF TGTGCCAGCAGCCAACTAGCGAGGTACACAGATACGCAGTATTTT
TRBJ2-5 TRBV7-2 - 17 TRBD2 CASSLAERASGRETQYF TGTGCCAGCAGCTTAGCGGAGAGAGCTAGCGGGAGAGAGACCCAGTACTTC
TRBJ1-5 TRBV27 - 13 TRBD1 CASSGTGGQPQHF TGTGCCAGCAGTGGGACAGGGGGTCAGCCCCAGCATTTT
TRBJ1-5 TRBV15 - 15 TRBD1 CATSSDRGLYQPQHF TGTGCCACCAGTTCGGACAGGGGTTTGTATCAGCCCCAGCATTTT
TRBJ2-1 TRBV5-1 - 15 - CASSLISSSYNEQFF TGCGCCAGCAGCTTGATCTCGAGCTCCTACAATGAGCAGTTCTTC
TRBJ2-1 TRBV7-6 - 11 - CASSGGTEQFF TGTGCCAGCAGCGGGGGAACTGAGCAGTTCTTC
TRBJ2-1 TRBV7-6 - 18 TRBD2 CASSLRKGFLAANNEQFF TGTGCCAGCAGCCTACGCAAAGGGTTCCTAGCGGCAAACAATGAGCAGTTCTTC
TRBJ2-3 TRBV28 - 17 - CASSFRDTPLNTDTQYF TGTGCCAGCAGTTTTCGGGACACACCCCTTAACACAGATACGCAGTATTTT
TRBJ2-7 TRBV5-1 once 17 TRBD2 CASSPFPSGSGSYEQYF TGCGCCAGCAGCCCTTTCCCTAGCGGGAGTGGGTCCTACGAGCAGTACTTC
TRBJ2-7 TRBV4-3 - 13 - CASSPGRAYEQYF TGCGCCAGCAGCCCGGGACGAGCCTACGAGCAGTACTTC
TRBJ2-1 TRBV7-9 - 16 - CASSERTSSSYNEQFF TGTGCCAGCAGCGAACGGACATCCAGCTCCTACAATGAGCAGTTCTTC
TRBJ2-7 TRBV10-2 - 15 TRBD1 CASSEFVGQNYEQYF TGCGCCAGCAGTGAATTTGTGGGACAGAATTACGAGCAGTACTTC
TRBJ2-1 TRBV7-6 - 15 TRBD1 CASSPTTGSGNEQFF TGTGCCAGCAGCCCGACGACAGGGAGTGGCAATGAGCAGTTCTTC
TRBJ2-2 TRBV4-2 once 16 - CASSHPPARDLGELFF TGTGCCAGCAGTCACCCGCCGGCCAGGGATCTCGGGGAGCTGTTTTTT
TRBJ2-1 TRBV7-8 - 19 - CASSHTLYETSPLRREQFF TGTGCCAGCAGCCACACGTTGTACGAAACTAGCCCGCTTAGAAGAGAGCAGTTCTTC
TRBJ2-7 TRBV6-4 - 11 - CASSDGYEQYF TGTGCCAGCAGTGATGGCTACGAGCAGTACTTC
TRBJ2-7 TRBV27 - 13 - CASSLRVSYEQYF TGTGCCAGCAGTTTACGCGTCTCCTACGAGCAGTACTTC
TRBJ2-3 TRBV2 - 15 - CASSRTSGGTDTQYF TGTGCCAGCAGCCGTACCAGCGGCGGCACAGATACGCAGTATTTT
TRBJ2-1 TRBV4-3 - 14 TRBD2 CASSQRTSSNEQFF TGCGCCAGCAGCCAACGGACTAGCAGCAATGAGCAGTTCTTC
TRBJ2-7 TRBV4-3 - 12 - CASSQEGYEQYF TGCGCCAGCAGCCAAGAAGGCTACGAGCAGTACTTC
TRBJ2-1 TRBV27 - 13 - CASSYGGYNEQFF TGTGCCAGCAGTTATGGGGGGTACAATGAGCAGTTCTTC
TRBJ2-6 TRBV29-1 - 15 - CSVHQLSSGANVLTF TGCAGCGTGCACCAACTGAGCTCTGGGGCCAACGTCCTGACTTTC
TRBJ2-1 TRBV5-1 - 17 TRBD2 CASSYNSGRRYYNEQFF TGCGCCAGCAGCTACAATAGCGGGAGGCGCTACTACAATGAGCAGTTCTTC
TRBJ2-5 TRBV5-1 - 13 - CASSLLGWETQYF TGCGCCAGCAGCTTGCTGGGGTGGGAGACCCAGTACTTC
TRBJ2-1 TRBV18 - 15 TRBD1 CASSNSQGARNEQFF TGTGCCAGCTCAAACTCACAGGGGGCGCGGAATGAGCAGTTCTTC
TRBJ1-1 TRBV10-3 - 13 - CAISEDASFEAFF TGTGCCATCAGTGAGGATGCCAGTTTCGAAGCTTTCTTT
TRBJ2-2 TRBV6-6 - 11 - CATVRGGELFF TGTGCCACAGTACGGGGGGGGGAGCTGTTTTTT
TRBJ1-1 TRBV6-5 - 14 - CASSRPGMNTEAFF TGTGCCAGCAGCCGCCCCGGCATGAACACTGAAGCTTTCTTT
TRBJ2-1 TRBV7-9 - 19 - CASSLVGVSGELSYNEQFF TGTGCCAGCAGCTTAGTGGGGGTGTCGGGAGAGTTATCCTACAATGAGCAGTTCTTC
TRBJ1-1 TRBV5-1 - 14 TRBD1 CASSPDRENTEAFF TGCGCCAGCAGTCCAGACAGGGAGAACACTGAAGCTTTCTTT
TRBJ2-7 TRBV27 - 14 - CASSPGRGDYEQYF TGTGCCAGCAGTCCCGGCAGGGGGGACTACGAGCAGTACTTC
TRBJ2-7 TRBV29-1 - 12 TRBD1 CSGVGTAAEQYF TGCAGCGGGGTCGGGACAGCAGCCGAGCAGTACTTC
TRBJ2-7 TRBV28 - 15 - CASSLSAGASYEQYF TGTGCCAGCAGTTTGAGCGCCGGCGCCTCCTACGAGCAGTACTTC
TRBJ2-3 TRBV10-1 - 15 - CASSEREPQRDTQYF TGCGCCAGCAGTGAGAGAGAACCCCAGAGAGATACGCAGTATTTT
TRBJ2-1 TRBV29-1 - 13 TRBD1 CSVDPGGFDEQFF TGCAGCGTTGACCCAGGGGGCTTCGATGAGCAGTTCTTC
TRBJ2-2 TRBV6-1 - 17 TRBD2 CASSEGGLAVAVGELFF TGTGCCAGCAGTGAGGGGGGACTAGCGGTAGCCGTCGGGGAGCTGTTTTTT
TRBJ1-2 TRBV14 - 13 - CASKSAANYGYTF TGTGCCAGCAAGTCGGCAGCTAACTATGGCTACACCTTC
TRBJ2-1 TRBV7-8 - 16 TRBD2 CASSSKLAGVDNEQFF TGTGCCAGCAGCTCCAAACTAGCGGGAGTAGACAATGAGCAGTTCTTC
TRBJ2-3 TRBV13 - 14 - CASSLRDSTDTQYF TGTGCCAGCAGCTTAAGGGACAGCACAGATACGCAGTATTTT
TRBJ2-2 TRBV13 - 15 - CASSPTGRGTGELFF TGTGCCAGCAGCCCTACCGGGCGGGGCACCGGGGAGCTGTTTTTT
TRBJ2-7 TRBV28 - 15 - CASSLSRGMSYEQYF TGTGCCAGCAGTTTATCACGGGGAATGTCCTACGAGCAGTACTTC
TRBJ2-7 TRBV13 - 14 - CASSTGLRTYEQYF TGTGCCAGCAGCACAGGACTGAGAACCTACGAGCAGTACTTC
TRBJ2-1 TRBV18 - 17 TRBD2 CASSPPRERSMLNEQFF TGTGCCAGCTCACCACCGCGGGAGAGGAGTATGTTAAATGAGCAGTTCTTC
TRBJ2-2 TRBV6-5 - 15 - CASTSGGPNTGELFF TGTGCCAGCACCTCCGGGGGTCCGAACACCGGGGAGCTGTTTTTT
TRBJ2-7 TRBV7-9 - 12 - CAIGTDFYEQYF TGTGCCATCGGGACGGATTTCTACGAGCAGTACTTC
TRBJ2-1 TRBV7-6 - 13 - CASSLSLGNEQFF TGTGCCAGCAGCTTAAGTTTAGGGAATGAGCAGTTCTTC
TRBJ2-5 TRBV5-5 - 17 TRBD1 CASSLWLSGQGQETQYF TGTGCCAGCAGCTTATGGCTATCTGGACAGGGGCAAGAGACCCAGTACTTC
TRBJ2-3 TRBV4-1 - 15 TRBD1 CASSQRTGGADTQYF TGCGCCAGCAGCCAAAGGACAGGGGGCGCAGATACGCAGTATTTT
TRBJ2-1 TRBV6-4 - 18 TRBD2 CASSDLPRLAGGPREQFF TGTGCCAGCAGTGACCTACCAAGACTAGCGGGAGGCCCTCGAGAGCAGTTCTTC
TRBJ1-3 TRBV4-1 - 16 - CASSHKKDGRGNTIYF TGCGCCAGCAGCCATAAAAAGGACGGCCGGGGGAACACCATATATTTT